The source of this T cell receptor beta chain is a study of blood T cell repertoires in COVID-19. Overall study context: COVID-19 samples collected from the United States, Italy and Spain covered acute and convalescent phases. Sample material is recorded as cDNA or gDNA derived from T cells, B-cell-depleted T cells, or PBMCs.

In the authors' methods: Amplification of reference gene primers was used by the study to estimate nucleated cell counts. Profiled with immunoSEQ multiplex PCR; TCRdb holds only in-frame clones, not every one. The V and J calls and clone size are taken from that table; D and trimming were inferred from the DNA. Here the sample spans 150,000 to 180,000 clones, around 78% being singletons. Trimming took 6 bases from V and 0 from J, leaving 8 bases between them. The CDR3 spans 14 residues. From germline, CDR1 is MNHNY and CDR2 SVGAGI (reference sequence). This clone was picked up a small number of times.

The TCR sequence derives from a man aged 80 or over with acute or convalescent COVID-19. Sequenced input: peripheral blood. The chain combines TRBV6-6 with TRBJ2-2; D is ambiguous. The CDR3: CASRLVSNTGELFF. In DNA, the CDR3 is TGTGCCAGCAGGCTAGTATCGAACACCGGGGAGCTGTTTTTT.